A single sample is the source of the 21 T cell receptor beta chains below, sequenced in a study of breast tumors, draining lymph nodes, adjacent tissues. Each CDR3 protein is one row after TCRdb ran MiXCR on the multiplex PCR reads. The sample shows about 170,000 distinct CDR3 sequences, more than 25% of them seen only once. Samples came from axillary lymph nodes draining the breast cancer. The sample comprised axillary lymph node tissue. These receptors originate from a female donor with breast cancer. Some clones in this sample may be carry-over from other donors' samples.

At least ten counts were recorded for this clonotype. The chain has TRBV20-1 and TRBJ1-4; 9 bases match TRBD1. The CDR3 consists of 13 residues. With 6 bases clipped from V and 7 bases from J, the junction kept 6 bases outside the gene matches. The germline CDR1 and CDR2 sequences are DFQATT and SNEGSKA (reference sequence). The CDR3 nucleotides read TGCAGTGCCCTACAGGGGGCAAGTGAAAAACTGTTTTTT. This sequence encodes CSALQGASEKLFF.

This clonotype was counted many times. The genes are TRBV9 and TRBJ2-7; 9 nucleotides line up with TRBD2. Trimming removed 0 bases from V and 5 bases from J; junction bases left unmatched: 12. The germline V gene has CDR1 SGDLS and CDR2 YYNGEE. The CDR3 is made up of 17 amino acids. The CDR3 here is CASSVAPPGGGDDEQYF. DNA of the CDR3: TGTGCCAGCAGCGTAGCACCTCCAGGCGGGGGGGACGACGAGCAGTACTTC.

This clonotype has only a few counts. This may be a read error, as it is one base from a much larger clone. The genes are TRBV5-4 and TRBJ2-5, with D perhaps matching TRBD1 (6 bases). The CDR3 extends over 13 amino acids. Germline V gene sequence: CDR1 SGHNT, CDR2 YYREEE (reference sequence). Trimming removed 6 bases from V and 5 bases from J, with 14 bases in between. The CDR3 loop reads CASTWAGAETQYF. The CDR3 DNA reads TGTGCCAGCACCTGGGCAGGGGCCGAGACCCAGTACTTC.

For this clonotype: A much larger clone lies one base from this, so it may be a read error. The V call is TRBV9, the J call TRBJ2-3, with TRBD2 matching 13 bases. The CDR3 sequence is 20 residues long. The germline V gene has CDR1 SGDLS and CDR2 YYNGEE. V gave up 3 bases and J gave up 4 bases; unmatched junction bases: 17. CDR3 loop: CASSAPQTSGGALYADTQYF. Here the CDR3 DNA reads TGTGCCAGCAGCGCCCCGCAAACTAGCGGGGGGGCATTATACGCAGATACGCAGTATTTT.

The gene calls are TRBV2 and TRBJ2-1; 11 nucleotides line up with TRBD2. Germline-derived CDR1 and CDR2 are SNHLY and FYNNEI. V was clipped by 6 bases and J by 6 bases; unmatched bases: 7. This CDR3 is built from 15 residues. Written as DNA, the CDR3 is TGTGCCAGCAGACCTACTAGCGGGAGAACCAATGAGCAGTTCTTC. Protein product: CASRPTSGRTNEQFF.

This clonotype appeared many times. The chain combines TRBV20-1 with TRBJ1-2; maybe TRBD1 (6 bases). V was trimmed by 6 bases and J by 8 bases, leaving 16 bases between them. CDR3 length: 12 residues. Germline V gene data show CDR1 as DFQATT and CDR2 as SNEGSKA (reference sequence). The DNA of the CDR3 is TGCAGTGCCGTACAGGGTGCTGGGGGCTACACCTTC. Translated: CSAVQGAGGYTF.

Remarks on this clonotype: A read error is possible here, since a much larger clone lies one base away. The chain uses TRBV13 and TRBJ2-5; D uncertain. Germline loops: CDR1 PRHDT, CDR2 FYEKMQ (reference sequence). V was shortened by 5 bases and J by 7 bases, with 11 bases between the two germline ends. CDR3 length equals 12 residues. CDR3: CASSPRPGTQYF. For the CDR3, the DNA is TGTGCCAGCAGCCCACGCCCAGGGACCCAGTACTTC.

CDR3 amino acids: CASSFGAAGEQYF. The CDR3 bases are TGTGCCAGCAGTTTCGGTGCCGCAGGCGAGCAGTACTTC. This chain connects TRBV28 to TRBJ2-7; no clear D. V was clipped by 3 bases and J by 6 bases, with 12 bases between them. The CDR3 extends over 13 amino acids. CDR1 is MDHEN and CDR2 is SYDVKM in the germline V gene.

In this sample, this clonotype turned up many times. Here the CDR3 reads CSASTSGDASEQYF. The CDR3 region has the DNA TGCAGTGCTAGTACTAGCGGGGACGCCTCCGAGCAGTACTTC. This rearrangement joins TRBV20-1 to TRBJ2-7, with TRBD2 matching over 10 bases. Germline trimming cut 3 bases from V and 6 bases from J; bases unmatched to any gene: 8. The CDR3 is 14 residues long. Germline CDR1 DFQATT, CDR2 SNEGSKA (reference sequence).

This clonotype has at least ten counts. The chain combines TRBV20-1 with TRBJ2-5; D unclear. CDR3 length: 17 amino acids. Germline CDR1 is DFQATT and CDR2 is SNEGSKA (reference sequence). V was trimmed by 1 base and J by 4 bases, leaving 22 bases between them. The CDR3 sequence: CSARVFGMAPPPETQYF. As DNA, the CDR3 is TGCAGTGCTAGAGTCTTCGGTATGGCTCCACCCCCAGAGACCCAGTACTTC.

In nucleotides, the CDR3 is TGCAGTGCTGCGAAACCGGGACAGGGGGCTTCTGGCTACACCTTC. Translating it yields CSAAKPGQGASGYTF. The genes are TRBV20-1 and TRBJ1-2; 12 nucleotides align to TRBD1. The germline gives CDR1 DFQATT, CDR2 SNEGSKA (reference sequence). After removal of 5 bases from V and 7 bases from J, the junction contained 11 bases not matched to a gene. The CDR3 is 15 amino acids.

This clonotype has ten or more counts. In DNA, the CDR3 is TGTGCCAGCAGTTACTATAACGGAGGAGATTCACCCCTCCACTTT. Its protein product is CASSYYNGGDSPLHF. The V call is TRBV6-5, the J call TRBJ1-6; D remains ambiguous. Trimming pared 1 base from V and 8 bases from J, leaving 12 bases between. The germline gives CDR1 MNHEY, CDR2 SVGAGI. The CDR3 totals 15 residues.

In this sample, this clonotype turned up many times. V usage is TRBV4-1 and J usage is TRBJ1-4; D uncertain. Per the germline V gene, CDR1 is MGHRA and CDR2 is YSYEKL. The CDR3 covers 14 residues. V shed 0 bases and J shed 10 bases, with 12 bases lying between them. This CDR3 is CASSQERTPVKLFF. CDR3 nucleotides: TGCGCCAGCAGCCAAGAAAGGACTCCTGTAAAACTGTTTTTT.

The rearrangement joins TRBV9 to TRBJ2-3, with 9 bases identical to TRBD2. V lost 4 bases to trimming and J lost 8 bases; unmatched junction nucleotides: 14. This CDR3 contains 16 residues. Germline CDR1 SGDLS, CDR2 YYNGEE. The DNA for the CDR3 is TGTGCCAGCAGCTGGGGGAGTAGCGGGGGCAAGGGTACGCAGTATTTT. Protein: CASSWGSSGGKGTQYF. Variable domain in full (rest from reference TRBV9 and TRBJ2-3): DSGVTQTPKHLITATGQRVTLRCSPRSGDLSVYWYQQSLDQGLQFLIQYYNGEERAKGNILERFSAQQFPDLHSELNLSSLELGDSALYFCASSWGSSGGKGTQYFGPGTRLTVL.

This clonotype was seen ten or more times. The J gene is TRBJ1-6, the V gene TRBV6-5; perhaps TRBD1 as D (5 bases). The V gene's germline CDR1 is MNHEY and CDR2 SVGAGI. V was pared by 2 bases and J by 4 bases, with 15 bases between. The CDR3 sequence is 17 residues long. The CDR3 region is CASSYRGSGSYNSPLHF. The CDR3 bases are TGTGCCAGCAGTTACAGGGGCTCGGGCAGTTATAATTCACCCCTCCACTTT.

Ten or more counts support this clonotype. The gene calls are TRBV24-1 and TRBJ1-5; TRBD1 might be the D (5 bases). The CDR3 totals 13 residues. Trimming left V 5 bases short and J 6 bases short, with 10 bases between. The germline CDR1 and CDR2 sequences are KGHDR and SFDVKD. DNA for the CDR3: TGTGCCACCAGTGGGCAGGGCGGTCAGCCCCAGCATTTT. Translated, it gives CATSGQGGQPQHF.

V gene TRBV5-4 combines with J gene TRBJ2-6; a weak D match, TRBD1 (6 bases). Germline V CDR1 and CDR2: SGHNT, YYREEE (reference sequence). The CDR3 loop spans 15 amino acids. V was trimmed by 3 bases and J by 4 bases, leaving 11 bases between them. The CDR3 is CASSYEGTGANVLTF. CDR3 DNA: TGTGCCAGCAGCTATGAAGGGACAGGGGCCAACGTCCTGACTTTC.

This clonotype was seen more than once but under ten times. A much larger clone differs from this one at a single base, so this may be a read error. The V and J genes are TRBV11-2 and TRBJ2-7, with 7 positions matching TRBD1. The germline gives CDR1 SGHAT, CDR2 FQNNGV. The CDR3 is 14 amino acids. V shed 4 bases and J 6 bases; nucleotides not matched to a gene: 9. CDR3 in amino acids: CASSSLQGTVEQYF. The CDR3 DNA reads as TGTGCCAGCAGCTCACTACAGGGGACAGTCGAGCAGTACTTC.

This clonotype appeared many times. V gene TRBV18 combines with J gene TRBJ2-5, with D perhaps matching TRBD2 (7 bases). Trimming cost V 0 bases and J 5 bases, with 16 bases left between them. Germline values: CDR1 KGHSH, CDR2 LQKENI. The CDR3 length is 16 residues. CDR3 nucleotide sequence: TGTGCCAGCTCACCACCGGGGGGGCGCGGTTCGGAGACCCAGTACTTC. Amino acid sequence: CASSPPGGRGSETQYF.

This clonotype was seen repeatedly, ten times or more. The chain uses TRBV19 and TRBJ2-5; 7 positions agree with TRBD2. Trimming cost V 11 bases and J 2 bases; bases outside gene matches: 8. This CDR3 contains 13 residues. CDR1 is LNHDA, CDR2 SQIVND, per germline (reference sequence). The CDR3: CAAAGSFQETQYF. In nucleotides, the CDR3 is TGTGCCGCAGCGGGGTCGTTTCAAGAGACCCAGTACTTC.

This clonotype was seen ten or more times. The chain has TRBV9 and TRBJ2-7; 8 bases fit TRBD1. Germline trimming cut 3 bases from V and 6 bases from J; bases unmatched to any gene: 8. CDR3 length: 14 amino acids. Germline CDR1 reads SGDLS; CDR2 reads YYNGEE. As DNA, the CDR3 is TGTGCCAGCAGCGCTCAGGGGGCTGTACGCGAGCAGTACTTC. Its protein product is CASSAQGAVREQYF.